This TCR beta chain appears in the sequencing data of a study of Graves' ophthalmopathy and Graves' hyperthyroidism. As the template, RNA transcripts were used to amplify TCR beta CDR3 regions. Scientists carried out first-round RT-PCR using HTBI primers and then a second-round multiplex PCR. TCRdb analysed the multiplex PCR reads with MiXCR anew, one entry per CDR3 protein. The data show approximately 1.2 million distinct CDR3 sequences, about 38% seen once. The sample holds one count of this clonotype. CDR3 length equals 12 residues. The germline CDR1 and CDR2 sequences are SQVTM and ANQGSEA. The V end lost 6 bases, the J end lost 3 bases, and 12 bases lay between the germline ends.

Sequenced sample: peripheral blood or thyroid tissue (not recorded which). The genes are TRBV29-1 and TRBJ2-7, with D unclear. This sequence originates from an adult man with Graves' hyperthyroidism. The CDR3 loop is CSVRHGIYEQYF. CDR3 nucleotides: TGCAGCGTGAGACATGGGATCTACGAGCAGTACTTC.